The 21 T cell receptor beta chains listed next were all sequenced from one sample in a study of beta chain features in type 1 diabetes. Every isolated RNA sample was fully reverse transcribed, so sequencing captured expressed TCRB transcripts. Assay: immunoSEQ multiplex PCR; the TCRdb copy retains only in-frame clones and omits some. The sample yields 600,000 to 700,000 clones, about an eighth seen once. Whole-study results and caveats: Among patients with Type 1 diabetes, TCRB CDR3s were moderately but significantly shorter in every one of the four CD4+ subsets.

These receptors are not linked to any known antigen. Sequences were obtained from naive CD4+ T cells from blood. The receptors here all came from a man aged 18 to 30 with type 1 diabetes.

This clone was counted between two and nine times. The chain joins TRBV5-4 to TRBJ2-7, with 8 bases aligning to TRBD1. J was trimmed by 3 bases and V by 3 bases; bases with no gene match: 8. Looked up from germline, CDR1 is SGHNT and CDR2 is YYREEE (reference sequence). This CDR3 comprises 15 residues. The CDR3 region has the DNA TGTGCCAGCAGCTCCTACGGGACAGGCGACTACGAGCAGTACTTC. Residues: CASSSYGTGDYEQYF.

The chain couples TRBV2 to TRBJ1-5; unclear D gene. The CDR3 is 12 residues long. V gave up 7 bases and J gave up 0 bases, with 4 bases separating them. From germline, CDR1 is SNHLY and CDR2 FYNNEI. This CDR3 is CASMVSNQPQHF. As DNA, the CDR3 is TGTGCCAGCATGGTTAGCAATCAGCCCCAGCATTTT.

CDR3 nucleotide sequence: TGTGCCAGCAGCCCCCCCGGGAGAGGCGGGGAGCTGTTTTTT. Its translation: CASSPPGRGGELFF. The chain is built from TRBV5-6 and TRBJ2-2; possible D gene TRBD2, 6 bases. The germline gives CDR1 SGHDT, CDR2 YYEEEE. V shed 4 bases and J shed 7 bases, with 14 bases lying between them. The CDR3 totals 14 residues.

This clone was counted a few times. One end of the junction does not line up with germline, which may come from a read error. V usage is TRBV5-1 and J usage is TRBJ2-7; D ambiguous. This CDR3 comprises 15 residues. Germline CDR1 is SGHRS and CDR2 is YFSETQ. CDR3 in DNA: TGCGCCAGCAGCTTGGAGGGCAAATCCTCTACGAGCAAGTGGTTC. As protein: CASSLEGKSSTSKWF.

The chain uses TRBV6-6 and TRBJ2-7; 7 nucleotides line up with TRBD1. The CDR3 has 14 residues. Trimming cost V 6 bases and J 3 bases; bases outside gene matches: 8. Germline V gene data show CDR1 as MNHNY and CDR2 as SVGAGI (reference sequence). CDR3 sequence: CASSPDRTNYEQYF. The CDR3 nucleotides are TGTGCCAGCAGCCCGGACAGGACAAACTACGAGCAGTACTTC.

The chain links TRBV6-5 to TRBJ2-5; possibly TRBD2 for D (6 bases). Deletions cut 2 bases from V and 2 bases from J, with 12 bases between. This CDR3 region has 15 residues. CDR1 and CDR2 from the germline V gene are MNHEY and SVGAGI. CDR3 sequence: CASSYTAGLQETQYF. In nucleotides, the CDR3 is TGTGCCAGCAGTTACACCGCGGGGTTACAAGAGACCCAGTACTTC.

V and J are TRBV7-9 and TRBJ2-1, with a tentative D call TRBD2 (5 bases). The CDR3 loop spans 11 amino acids. Germline V gives CDR1 SEHNR, CDR2 FQNEAQ (reference sequence). Trimming pared 4 bases from V and 10 bases from J, leaving 8 bases between. The CDR3 coding sequence is TGTGCCAGCAGCTCTCCGGGAGAGCAGTTCTTC. Its translation is CASSSPGEQFF.

The chain uses TRBV30 and TRBJ1-1, with TRBD1 as a possible D gene (6 bases). Germline V gene data show CDR1 as GTSNPN and CDR2 as SVGIG (reference sequence). The length of the CDR3 is 16 residues. Deletions cut 2 bases from V and 6 bases from J, with 22 bases between. This CDR3 is CAWSQIYRVGRPEAFF. The DNA of the CDR3 is TGTGCCTGGAGTCAGATCTACAGGGTCGGGAGGCCTGAAGCTTTCTTT.

The J gene is TRBJ1-6, the V gene TRBV5-1; D not resolved. The germline V gene has CDR1 SGHRS and CDR2 YFSETQ. The V and J ends lost 0 bases and 6 bases respectively, with 13 bases between them. CDR3 length: 16 residues. The CDR3 sequence: CASSLEGPGTNSPLHF. CDR3 bases: TGCGCCAGCAGCTTGGAAGGGCCAGGCACTAATTCACCCCTCCACTTT.

This clone was seen more than once but under ten times. J is TRBJ2-1 and V is TRBV4-1; TRBD2 is a possible D gene (7 bases). Trimming cost V 9 bases and J 6 bases, with 21 bases left between them. Germline values: CDR1 MGHRA, CDR2 YSYEKL. This CDR3 is built from 15 residues. CDR3 in amino acids: CASHPVGGRVNEQFF. In DNA form, the CDR3 reads TGCGCCAGTCACCCCGTCGGGGGGCGCGTCAATGAGCAGTTCTTC.

The chain employs TRBV6-5 and TRBJ1-4; a possible D gene is TRBD1 (6 bases). Germline V gives CDR1 MNHEY, CDR2 SVGAGI. There are 15 residues in the CDR3. The ends were cut back, 4 bases at V and 5 bases at J, with 14 bases in the middle. Here the CDR3 DNA reads TGTGCCAGCAGTTTTGGACAGACACTGAATGAAAAACTGTTTTTT. As protein: CASSFGQTLNEKLFF.

This clone turned up a few times. An end of the junction does not agree with germline; a read error may underlie this. This chain links TRBV7-9 with TRBJ1-1; no firm D call. This CDR3 comprises 13 residues. Per the germline V gene, CDR1 is SEHNR and CDR2 is FQNEAQ (reference sequence). For the CDR3, the DNA is TGTGCCAGCAGCTTATCGTGGAACATTGAAGCTTTCTTT. This codes for CASSLSWNIEAFF.

This clone was counted between two and nine times. The chain employs TRBV4-2 and TRBJ1-5; a possible D gene is TRBD1 (5 bases). V lost 0 bases and J 4 bases, leaving 10 bases between the germline ends. This CDR3 contains 15 residues. The germline V gene has CDR1 LGHNA and CDR2 YNFKEQ. CDR3 nucleotides: TGTGCCAGCAGCCAAGATTGGGGGTTTAATCAGCCCCAGCATTTT. Its translation: CASSQDWGFNQPQHF.

The rearrangement uses TRBV10-3 and TRBJ2-1; 7 bases fit TRBD2. Per germline, CDR1 ENHRY and CDR2 SYGVKD. The V gene end was trimmed by 11 bases and the J gene end by 10 bases; junction bases not matched to a gene: 8. The CDR3 length is 11 residues. CDR3 sequence (DNA): TGTGCCTCGGGGGGTGGAGGAGAGCAGTTCTTC. Translating it yields CASGGGGEQFF.

The chain recombines TRBV28 with TRBJ2-1; either TRBD1 or TRBD2 may supply D (5 bases each). V lost 7 bases and J lost 0, with 13 bases in between. The germline V gene has CDR1 MDHEN and CDR2 SYDVKM. This CDR3 region has 15 residues. DNA of the CDR3: TGTGCCAGCACCGGGACGGCGAGCTCCTACAATGAGCAGTTCTTC. This sequence encodes CASTGTASSYNEQFF.

This chain connects TRBV7-9 to TRBJ1-2, with TRBD1 as a possible D gene (5 bases). CDR1 and CDR2 from the germline V gene are SEHNR and FQNEAQ (reference sequence). V dropped 5 bases and J dropped 8 bases, with 21 bases sitting between them. This CDR3 spans 15 amino acids. CDR3 loop: CASSPGGELSSGYTF. The CDR3 nucleotides read TGTGCCAGCAGCCCGGGAGGGGAACTATCGAGCGGCTACACCTTC.

This clone was detected a few times. The chain joins TRBV7-6 to TRBJ2-2; D ambiguous. There are 11 residues in the CDR3. Per germline, CDR1 SGHVS and CDR2 FNYEAQ. Trimming shortened V by 7 bases and J by 9 bases, and 9 bases separated the two germline ends. The CDR3 spells CASTSGRELFF. The CDR3 DNA is TGTGCCAGCACCTCCGGTCGGGAGCTGTTTTTT. The whole variable domain, remainder taken from reference TRBV7-6 and TRBJ2-2, is GAGVSQSPRYKVTKRGQDVALRCDPISGHVSLYWYRQALGQGPEFLTYFNYEAQQDKSGLPNDRFSAERPEGSISTLTIQRTEQRDSAMYRCASTSGRELFFGEGSRLTVL.

This clone was counted a single time. The CDR3 protein is CASCDLGGLNTEAFF. The CDR3 nucleotides read TGCGCCAGCTGCGATCTCGGGGGATTGAACACTGAAGCTTTCTTT. The chain links TRBV4-1 to TRBJ1-1, with D tentatively TRBD1 (5 bases). V dropped 8 bases and J dropped 0 bases, with 16 bases sitting between them. The V gene's germline CDR1 is MGHRA and CDR2 YSYEKL. The CDR3 extends over 15 amino acids.

The rearrangement links TRBV9 to TRBJ2-1; D is perhaps TRBD1 or TRBD2 (5 bases each). The germline gives CDR1 SGDLS, CDR2 YYNGEE. V lost 2 bases, J lost 5 bases, and 11 bases lay in between. This CDR3 is 14 amino acids long. The CDR3 DNA reads as TGTGCCAGCAGCGTCGGGACGTTAAACAATGAGCAGTTCTTC. Translating gives CASSVGTLNNEQFF.

The J gene is TRBJ2-5, the V gene TRBV5-1; 11 bases align to TRBD2. The CDR3 contains 15 residues. Looked up from germline, CDR1 is SGHRS and CDR2 is YFSETQ. The V gene end was trimmed by 5 bases and the J gene end by 1 base; junction bases not matched to a gene: 4. This chain's CDR3 is CASSMTSGAQETQYF. The CDR3 coding sequence is TGCGCCAGCAGTATGACTAGCGGGGCCCAAGAGACCCAGTACTTC. Looking up the rest from reference TRBV5-1 and TRBJ2-5 gives the full variable domain: KAGVTQTPRYLIKTRGQQVTLSCSPISGHRSVSWYQQTPGQGLQFLFEYFSETQRNKGNFPGRFSGRQFSNSRSEMNVSTLELGDSALYLCASSMTSGAQETQYFGPGTRLLVL.

The rearrangement joins TRBV2 to TRBJ2-7; D is unresolved. CDR1 is SNHLY, CDR2 FYNNEI, per germline. The CDR3 runs 12 residues. With 8 bases removed from V and 3 bases from J, the gap between germline ends came to 11 bases. DNA for the CDR3: TGTGCCAGCCAAGAGGAGAGCTACGAGCAGTACTTC. It is translated as CASQEESYEQYF. Full variable domain (outside the CDR3, taken from reference TRBV2 and TRBJ2-7): EPEVTQTPSHQVTQMGQEVILRCVPISNHLYFYWYRQILGQKVEFLVSFYNNEISEKSEIFDDQFSVERPDGSNFTLKIRSTKLEDSAMYFCASQEESYEQYFGPGTRLTVT.